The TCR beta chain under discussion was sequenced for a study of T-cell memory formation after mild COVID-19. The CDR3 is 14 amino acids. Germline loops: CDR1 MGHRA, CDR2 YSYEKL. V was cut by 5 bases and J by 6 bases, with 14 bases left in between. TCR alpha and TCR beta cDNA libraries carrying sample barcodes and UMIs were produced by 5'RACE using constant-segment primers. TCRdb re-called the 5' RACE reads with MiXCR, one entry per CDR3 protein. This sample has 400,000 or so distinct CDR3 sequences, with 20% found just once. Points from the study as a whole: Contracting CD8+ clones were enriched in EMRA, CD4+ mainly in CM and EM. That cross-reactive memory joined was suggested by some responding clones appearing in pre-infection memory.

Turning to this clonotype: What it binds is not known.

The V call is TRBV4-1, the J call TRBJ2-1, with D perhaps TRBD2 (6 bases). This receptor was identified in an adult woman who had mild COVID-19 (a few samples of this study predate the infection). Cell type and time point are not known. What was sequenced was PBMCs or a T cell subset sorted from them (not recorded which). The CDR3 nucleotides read TGCGCCAGCAGCAACCGGGACTGGAGCAATGAGCAGTTCTTC. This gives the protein CASSNRDWSNEQFF.